This T cell receptor (beta chain) was captured in a study of T cells in localized non-small cell lung cancer. Findings and limits, study-wide: It was uninvolved adjacent lung that showed the highest T cell clonality, exceeding tumor. Higher blood T cell density went with longer overall survival. Analysis by sequencing included only one tumor region, so heterogeneity remains possible.

On this clone: Its antigen is as yet unknown.

The repertoire was sequenced with immunoSEQ multiplex PCR; TCRdb's copy has only in-frame clones and lacks some. The sample has approximately 63,000 clones, around nine tenths seen once. This CDR3 contains 15 residues. Germline-derived CDR1 and CDR2 are MNHEY and SMNVEV (reference sequence). V was pared by 6 bases and J by 2 bases, with 14 bases between. The starting material was peripheral blood, obtained before any cancer treatment. This clonotype originated in a man aged 40 to 69 with stage I squamous cell lung carcinoma. The chain links TRBV27 to TRBJ2-1; no clear D gene. CDR3 nucleotides: TGTGCCAGCAGCACTGACGCTATCCCCTACAATGAGCAGTTCTTC. Encoded protein: CASSTDAIPYNEQFF.